This T cell receptor (beta chain) came from a study of control samples from healthy donors and cancer patients. TCRdb's copy holds only in-frame clones and misses some; the assay was immunoSEQ multiplex PCR. The sample has some 410,000 clones, 80% to 95% seen once. This CDR3 region has 14 residues. Germline CDR1 and CDR2: MNHNY and SVGAGI (reference sequence). With 4 bases removed from V and 4 bases from J, the gap between germline ends came to 14 bases. The sequenced material came from PBMCs. The chain is built from TRBV6-6 and TRBJ2-7, with unresolved D. The sequence was obtained from a man aged 40-55 years with head and neck cancer. As DNA, the CDR3 is TGTGCCAGCAGTTCCTTTTTCTCCGATTACGAGCAGTACTTC. This sequence encodes CASSSFFSDYEQYF.